The source of this T cell receptor (beta chain) is a study of blood T cells in healthy people across ages. CDR1 is SGHTA and CDR2 is FQGTGA in the germline V gene. This CDR3 spans 14 amino acids. With a J-beta primer mix and a sample-barcoded 5' primer, a second PCR ran about 7 to 11 cycles. Each cDNA molecule carried a tag from a template-switch adaptor that contained 12 random nucleotides. TCRdb processed the 5' RACE reads anew with MiXCR; each CDR3 protein has one entry. The repertoire holds some 640,000 distinct CDR3 sequences, with around 45% as singletons. Notes on this clonotype: The target antigen is unknown. Its ends do not fully match the called genes, so a read error is possible.

Whole-study results and caveats: Unsorted PBMCs blocked a conclusive comparison of naive and antigen-experienced cells. Higher diversity and more naive CD4+ cells were features of long-lived donors, compared to aged donors. Diversity was estimated from one million T cells, and these estimates were considered underestimates.

The sample consisted of blood. The origin of this receptor is a woman aged 60-70 years in good health. This rearrangement joins TRBV7-3 to TRBJ2-1, with 7 positions matching TRBD2. CDR3 in DNA: TGTGCCAGCCGCTTAAACCGGGACTATACTGAGCAGTTCTTC. This codes for CASRLNRDYTEQFF.